These 30 T cell receptor beta chains originate from one sample sequenced in a study of shared clonotypes between healthy human individuals. The protocol was immunoSEQ multiplex PCR, while the TCRdb copy is restricted to in-frame clones and leaves out a portion. This sample has roughly 2.1 million clones; roughly 91% occur once, and the top ten carry more than 1.5%. CD45RO-negative, CCR7-selected cells formed the naive CD8 fraction, which excluded terminally differentiated effector memory CD45RA+ cells. Sequenced material: naive CD8+ T cells from PBMCs. Every receptor here comes from a man aged 18 to 29 in good health. Some clones in this sample may be carry-over from other donors' samples.

In this sample, this clone turned up once. Other DNA sequences in this specimen translate into the identical CDR3. V is TRBV27 and J is TRBJ1-2, with 10 positions matching TRBD1. Germline values: CDR1 MNHEY, CDR2 SMNVEV (reference sequence). Germline trimming cut 5 bases from V and 2 bases from J; bases unmatched to any gene: 2. The CDR3 totals 14 residues. CDR3 amino acids: CASSLGQGNYGYTF. CDR3 sequence (DNA): TGTGCCAGCAGTCTGGGACAGGGGAACTATGGCTACACCTTC.

This chain joins TRBV5-1 and TRBJ2-7; 7 bases agree with TRBD1. This CDR3 spans 14 amino acids. From germline, CDR1 is SGHRS and CDR2 YFSETQ. The V gene end was trimmed by 6 bases and the J gene end by 6 bases; junction bases not matched to a gene: 12. Here the CDR3 reads CASKTGRGRSEQYF. CDR3 coding DNA: TGCGCCAGCAAGACGGGAAGGGGGCGCTCCGAGCAGTACTTC. The whole variable domain, remainder taken from reference TRBV5-1 and TRBJ2-7, is KAGVTQTPRYLIKTRGQQVTLSCSPISGHRSVSWYQQTPGQGLQFLFEYFSETQRNKGNFPGRFSGRQFSNSRSEMNVSTLELGDSALYLCASKTGRGRSEQYFGPGTRLTVT.

The chain is built from TRBV2 and TRBJ2-7; TRBD2 aligns across 12 bases. The CDR3 is made up of 16 amino acids. V lost 5 bases, J lost 3 bases, and 8 bases stayed unmatched. Germline values: CDR1 SNHLY, CDR2 FYNNEI. Here the CDR3 reads CASSSPSGRAVYEQYF. As DNA, the CDR3 is TGTGCCAGCAGTTCGCCTAGCGGGAGGGCCGTCTACGAGCAGTACTTC.

The J gene is TRBJ1-1, the V gene TRBV7-2; D may be TRBD1 (5 bases). The CDR3 has 14 residues. V lost 8 bases and J lost 1, with 14 bases in between. From germline, CDR1 is SGHTA and CDR2 FQGNSA. The CDR3, as DNA: TGTGCCAGCCATCCAGGGATTAAGAACACTGAAGCTTTCTTT. Its protein product is CASHPGIKNTEAFF.

The chain employs TRBV5-1 and TRBJ2-7; 9 positions match TRBD2. This CDR3 region has 14 residues. The ends lost 4 bases at V and 4 bases at J; junction bases unmatched: 6. Germline CDR1 SGHRS, CDR2 YFSETQ. CDR3 amino acids: CASSPSTSGYEQYF. CDR3 nucleotide sequence: TGCGCCAGCAGCCCGTCGACTAGCGGATACGAGCAGTACTTC.

The chain carries TRBV5-1 and TRBJ2-2; no clear D. Germline values: CDR1 SGHRS, CDR2 YFSETQ. V was shortened by 4 bases and J by 3 bases, with 19 bases between the two germline ends. This CDR3 is 17 amino acids long. CDR3: CASSRWSSNVDTGELFF. CDR3 in DNA: TGCGCCAGCAGCAGGTGGTCCTCAAACGTCGACACCGGGGAGCTGTTTTTT.

With regard to this clone: This specimen includes other DNA sequences encoding the same CDR3. The chain uses TRBV5-1 and TRBJ2-1; perhaps TRBD2 as D (5 bases). Per germline, CDR1 SGHRS and CDR2 YFSETQ. The CDR3 has 15 residues. Trimming removed 0 bases from V and 0 bases from J, with 7 bases in between. The CDR3 protein is CASSLGESSYNEQFF. The CDR3 bases are TGCGCCAGCAGCTTGGGGGAGAGCTCCTACAATGAGCAGTTCTTC.

This clone has just a few counts. V gene TRBV11-3 combines with J gene TRBJ1-5; D gene ambiguous. Trimming removed 10 bases from V and 1 base from J, with 11 bases in between. CDR3 length: 13 amino acids. Germline CDR1 and CDR2: SGHNT and YENEEA. This CDR3 reads CATLGRSNQPQHF. CDR3 bases: TGTGCCACCCTGGGCCGCAGCAATCAGCCCCAGCATTTT.

This chain's CDR3 is CASSTGPEQFF. DNA for the CDR3: TGTGCCAGTAGTACTGGGCCGGAGCAGTTCTTC. The V call is TRBV19, the J call TRBJ2-1; D gene ambiguous. The CDR3 spans 11 residues. V was clipped by 4 bases and J by 10 bases, with 8 bases between them. CDR1 and CDR2 (germline): LNHDA, SQIVND (reference sequence).

This clone has a single count. The chain has TRBV15 and TRBJ2-7; TRBD1 matches 12 bases. With 5 bases clipped from V and 5 bases from J, the junction kept 10 bases outside the gene matches. The V gene's germline CDR1 is LNHNV and CDR2 YYDKDF (reference sequence). This CDR3 comprises 16 residues. The CDR3 spells CATSPRPGQGAHEQYF. CDR3 coding DNA: TGTGCCACCAGCCCAAGGCCGGGACAGGGGGCCCACGAGCAGTACTTC.

This chain links TRBV2 with TRBJ2-5, with a possible D match to TRBD2 (5 bases). CDR1 and CDR2 (germline): SNHLY, FYNNEI. The V end was cut by 3 bases, the J end by 1 base, with 15 bases between. This CDR3 has 16 residues. The CDR3 sequence: CASSEGGLGIQETQYF. The CDR3 DNA reads as TGTGCCAGCAGTGAGGGCGGGTTGGGGATCCAAGAGACCCAGTACTTC.

This clone was picked up a small number of times. V gene TRBV14 combines with J gene TRBJ2-2, with D hard to call. The germline V gene has CDR1 SGHDN and CDR2 FVKESK. CDR3 length: 14 amino acids. With 4 bases removed from V and 2 bases from J, the gap between germline ends came to 8 bases. CDR3 in DNA: TGTGCCAGCAGCCCCACAGTTAACACCGGGGAGCTGTTTTTT. Translated, it gives CASSPTVNTGELFF.

The chain employs TRBV13 and TRBJ1-4, with a possible D match to TRBD1 (6 bases). The CDR3 runs 15 residues. V lost 4 bases and J 0 bases, leaving 9 bases between the germline ends. Germline V lookup: CDR1 PRHDT, CDR2 FYEKMQ (reference sequence). The CDR3 DNA sequence: TGTGCCAGCAGCTCGGGGACAACAACTAATGAAAAACTGTTTTTT. It translates to CASSSGTTTNEKLFF.

CDR3 region: CASSSSGSLVEQYF. The DNA for the CDR3 is TGTGCCAGCAGCTCCAGCGGGTCCCTAGTCGAGCAGTACTTC. The chain recombines TRBV9 with TRBJ2-7; tentatively, D is TRBD2 (6 bases). CDR1 and CDR2 from the germline V gene are SGDLS and YYNGEE. Trimming removed 4 bases at V and 6 bases at J, with 17 bases between. This CDR3 comprises 14 residues.

This chain joins TRBV7-9 and TRBJ1-1; a weak D match, TRBD1 (5 bases). V shed 6 bases and J shed 3 bases, with 11 bases lying between them. From germline, CDR1 is SEHNR and CDR2 FQNEAQ (reference sequence). The CDR3 totals 13 residues. The CDR3 protein is CASRVGGDTEAFF. The CDR3 DNA follows: TGTGCCAGCAGAGTAGGAGGGGACACTGAAGCTTTCTTT.

The rearrangement joins TRBV4-1 to TRBJ2-3; 8 nucleotides line up with TRBD1. V shed 6 bases, J shed 1 base, and the junction held 9 bases outside the gene matches. The CDR3 covers 16 residues. The V gene's germline CDR1 is MGHRA and CDR2 YSYEKL. The CDR3 loop reads CASRLTAGQGTDTQYF. Written as DNA, the CDR3 is TGCGCCAGCAGACTAACCGCGGGACAGGGCACAGATACGCAGTATTTT.

This chain links TRBV28 with TRBJ2-7; D gene ambiguous. There are 11 residues in the CDR3. CDR1 and CDR2 from the germline V gene are MDHEN and SYDVKM. Trimming shortened V by 4 bases and J by 5 bases, and 6 bases separated the two germline ends. The CDR3 region is CASSYGNEQYF. CDR3 in DNA: TGTGCCAGCAGTTATGGAAACGAGCAGTACTTC.

CDR3 in DNA: TGTGCCACCAGCAGAGGGGGGGCCAACGTCCTGACTTTC. The encoded protein is CATSRGGANVLTF. The chain couples TRBV15 to TRBJ2-6, with no clear D. Looked up from germline, CDR1 is LNHNV and CDR2 is YYDKDF (reference sequence). The V and J ends lost 1 base and 4 bases respectively, with 2 bases between them. CDR3 length: 13 amino acids.

J is TRBJ1-2 and V is TRBV5-4, with 9 bases aligning to TRBD1. Germline V CDR1 and CDR2: SGHNT, YYREEE (reference sequence). After removal of 4 bases from V and 3 bases from J, the junction contained 10 bases not matched to a gene. The CDR3 loop spans 16 amino acids. The CDR3 DNA follows: TGTGCCAGCAGCCGCCTTACAGGGGGCATTGACTATGGCTACACCTTC. This gives the protein CASSRLTGGIDYGYTF.

The rearrangement links TRBV27 to TRBJ2-7, with D perhaps TRBD1 (5 bases). The CDR3 totals 13 residues. Germline CDR1 MNHEY, CDR2 SMNVEV (reference sequence). V was clipped by 9 bases and J by 3 bases, with 15 bases between them. The chain's CDR3 is CASADSLLYEQYF. The CDR3 region has the DNA TGTGCCAGTGCCGACAGCCTCCTCTACGAGCAGTACTTC.

This chain connects TRBV7-2 to TRBJ2-7, with D possibly TRBD2 on 6 matching bases. CDR3 length equals 13 residues. In germline, CDR1 is SGHTA, CDR2 FQGNSA. V lost 4 bases and J lost 3, with 10 bases in between. DNA for the CDR3: TGTGCCAGCAGCTCCCGGGAGCACTACGAGCAGTACTTC. Amino acids: CASSSREHYEQYF.

V gene TRBV19 combines with J gene TRBJ2-5; D is tentatively TRBD1 or TRBD2 (5 bases each). Trimming took off 5 bases at V and 3 bases at J, with 16 bases between the two ends. CDR3 size: 15 residues. Germline CDR1 reads LNHDA; CDR2 reads SQIVND (reference sequence). The CDR3 is CASSPRGREEETQYF. The CDR3 DNA reads TGTGCCAGTAGTCCCCGGGGCAGGGAAGAAGAGACCCAGTACTTC.

The rearrangement links TRBV11-2 to TRBJ1-2; TRBD1 agrees at 7 bases. Germline V CDR1 and CDR2: SGHAT, FQNNGV. V shed 4 bases, J shed 6 bases, and the junction held 5 bases outside the gene matches. This CDR3 spans 13 amino acids. The CDR3 region has the DNA TGTGCCAGCAGCTCGGACAGGACGGATGGCTACACCTTC. Its translation is CASSSDRTDGYTF.

V is TRBV28 and J is TRBJ2-7, with a tentative D call TRBD2 (5 bases). The ends were cut back, 6 bases at V and 0 bases at J, with 12 bases in the middle. Looked up from germline, CDR1 is MDHEN and CDR2 is SYDVKM. The CDR3 has 14 amino acids. The CDR3 here is CASSEMEASYEQYF. The CDR3 nucleotides are TGTGCCAGCAGCGAAATGGAGGCCTCCTACGAGCAGTACTTC.

V gene TRBV28 combines with J gene TRBJ1-3, with D hard to call. Looked up from germline, CDR1 is MDHEN and CDR2 is SYDVKM. The CDR3 extends over 14 amino acids. Trimming left V 4 bases short and J 11 bases short, with 18 bases between. The CDR3 reads CASSSLLGVAAIYF. CDR3 DNA sequence: TGTGCCAGCAGTTCTCTCCTTGGGGTTGCAGCCATATATTTT.

This rearrangement joins TRBV28 to TRBJ1-5; D is possibly TRBD1 (6 bases). Germline V gene sequence: CDR1 MDHEN, CDR2 SYDVKM. The length of the CDR3 is 17 residues. Trimming pared 2 bases from V and 7 bases from J, leaving 21 bases between. CDR3 sequence reads: CASSLTYNEGEGQPQHF. The CDR3 DNA reads as TGTGCCAGCAGTTTAACGTATAATGAGGGGGAAGGACAGCCCCAGCATTTT.

CDR3 DNA: TGTGCCAGCAGCTTCCCCCCGGCCATCGACGCTAAACGTGGAAACACCATATATTTT. Translation gives CASSFPPAIDAKRGNTIYF. V gene TRBV13 combines with J gene TRBJ1-3; no definite D call. Per the germline V gene, CDR1 is PRHDT and CDR2 is FYEKMQ (reference sequence). V shed 3 bases and J shed 3 bases, with 24 bases lying between them. The CDR3 runs to 19 residues. Combining the CDR3 with reference TRBV13 and TRBJ1-3 gives the whole variable domain AAGVIQSPRHLIKEKRETATLKCYPIPRHDTVYWYQQGPGQDPQFLISFYEKMQSDKGSIPDRFSAQQFSDYHSELNMSSLELGDSALYFCASSFPPAIDAKRGNTIYFGEGSWLTVV.

V is TRBV9 and J is TRBJ1-5; D gene uncertain. Looked up from germline, CDR1 is SGDLS and CDR2 is YYNGEE. V lost 4 bases, J lost 5 bases, and 16 bases lay in between. The CDR3 loop spans 15 amino acids. The CDR3 DNA reads TGTGCCAGCAGCCCATCCTTGCGGAACGATCAGCCCCAGCATTTT. It encodes CASSPSLRNDQPQHF.

The V call is TRBV9, the J call TRBJ2-3; 13 bases fit TRBD2. The CDR3 length is 22 residues. Germline V lookup: CDR1 SGDLS, CDR2 YYNGEE. V was clipped by 3 bases and J by 2 bases; unmatched bases: 21. The CDR3: CASSGQTGTSGVPPRVTDTQYF. Here the CDR3 DNA reads TGTGCCAGCAGCGGACAAACCGGGACTAGCGGGGTCCCTCCCCGAGTCACAGATACGCAGTATTTT.

The chain couples TRBV9 to TRBJ2-1; a possible D gene is TRBD2 (6 bases). In germline, CDR1 is SGDLS, CDR2 YYNGEE. This CDR3 is 17 amino acids long. V lost 3 bases and J lost 3, with 19 bases in between. CDR3 amino acids: CASSGGPGTGGYNEQFF. The CDR3 nucleotides are TGTGCCAGCAGCGGAGGCCCCGGGACTGGGGGCTACAATGAGCAGTTCTTC.